This TCR beta chain was documented in a study of shared clonotypes between healthy human individuals. Measured with immunoSEQ multiplex PCR; TCRdb has only the in-frame clones, and not every one. The sample records about 800,000 clones, around 96% being singletons. CD45RO-negative cells were positively selected for CCR7, leaving out terminally differentiated effector memory CD45RA+ cells. The V gene's germline CDR1 is MNHEY and CDR2 SVGAGI. V was cut by 2 bases and J by 0 bases, with 7 bases left in between. The CDR3 is 14 amino acids. V and J are TRBV6-5 and TRBJ1-1, with D possibly matching TRBD1 (5 bases). Sequenced input: naive CD8+ T cells sorted from blood. The TCR was taken from a man aged 25-45 years in good health. As DNA, the CDR3 is TGTGCCAGCAGTTACCGACAGATGAACACTGAAGCTTTCTTT. It yields the protein CASSYRQMNTEAFF.